Each of the 30 T cell receptor beta chains below was sequenced from the same sample in a study of human T cells and chemical hapten exposure. The library attached unique molecular identifiers to individual cDNA molecules. TCRdb ran MiXCR on the reads and lists one entry per CDR3 protein. The data show 3,200 or so distinct CDR3 sequences, about 47% seen once. From whole blood left unfractionated, total RNA was extracted. Sequenced sample: whole blood. These receptors all stem from a human donor who had alopecia or was a healthy volunteer (not recorded which). Some clones in this sample may be carry-over from other donors' samples. This table probably holds off-target reads from a library built for another chain.

This clonotype was detected only a few times. The DNA of the CDR3 is TGTGCCAGCAGCTTTGACGGACTAGCGGGGCCTCAAGAGACCCAGTACTTC. It specifies CASSFDGLAGPQETQYF. The chain links TRBV7-9 to TRBJ2-5; 12 nucleotides match TRBD2. This CDR3 is 17 amino acids long. Trimming at V came to 3 bases and at J to 2 bases, leaving 7 bases not matched to a gene. Germline V gene lookup returns CDR1 SEHNR and CDR2 FQNEAQ (reference sequence).

V is TRBV20-1 and J is TRBJ2-1; D is perhaps TRBD2 (6 bases). This CDR3 is built from 18 residues. Germline V gene lookup returns CDR1 DFQATT and CDR2 SNEGSKA (reference sequence). Trimming removed 0 bases from V and 0 bases from J, with 18 bases in between. The chain's CDR3 is CSARDPSQAGPSYNEQFF. CDR3 nucleotides: TGCAGTGCTAGAGACCCCAGCCAGGCGGGACCCTCCTACAATGAGCAGTTCTTC.

The chain uses TRBV19 and TRBJ1-1; 8 nucleotides align to TRBD1. The CDR3 has 13 residues. V lost 4 bases to trimming and J lost 6 bases; unmatched junction nucleotides: 4. Per the germline V gene, CDR1 is LNHDA and CDR2 is SQIVND (reference sequence). CDR3 loop: CASSKHRGAEAFF. Here the CDR3 DNA reads TGTGCCAGTAGTAAACACAGGGGGGCTGAAGCTTTCTTT.

CDR3 sequence (DNA): TGTGCCAGCAGCCGACAAGAGACCCAGTACTTC. Protein product: CASSRQETQYF. The chain links TRBV6-5 to TRBJ2-5; the D is unclear. The V gene lost 6 bases and the J gene lost 2 bases, with 4 bases spanning the gap. The germline V gene has CDR1 MNHEY and CDR2 SVGAGI. The CDR3 is made up of 11 amino acids.

This chain connects TRBV11-2 to TRBJ2-1; 9 bases map to TRBD2. The length of the CDR3 is 15 residues. Germline CDR1 is SGHAT and CDR2 is FQNNGV. J gave up 4 bases and V 6 bases, and 7 bases lay outside the gene matches. The CDR3 DNA sequence: TGTGCCAGCAGGCCCGCTAGCGGGAATTACAATGAGCAGTTCTTC. It is translated as CASRPASGNYNEQFF.

The chain is built from TRBV4-1 and TRBJ2-5, with D uncertain. V lost 0 bases and J lost 5, with 13 bases in between. There are 15 residues in the CDR3. CDR1 is MGHRA and CDR2 is YSYEKL in the germline V gene. The DNA of the CDR3 is TGCGCCAGCAGCCAAGATGGGGTTGAGTATGAGACCCAGTACTTC. Residues: CASSQDGVEYETQYF.

The genes are TRBV29-1 and TRBJ2-7; D is perhaps TRBD1 or TRBD2 (5 bases each). This CDR3 is built from 15 residues. The V gene's germline CDR1 is SQVTM and CDR2 ANQGSEA. V gave up 7 bases and J gave up 2 bases, with 21 bases separating them. CDR3 amino acids: CSAYFSGRGPYEQYF. In DNA, the CDR3 is TGCAGCGCTTACTTCTCGGGACGGGGACCCTACGAGCAGTACTTC.

This clonotype was seen a handful of times. The chain has TRBV18 and TRBJ2-2, with D maybe TRBD1 (6 bases). The CDR3 spans 14 residues. Germline V CDR1 and CDR2: KGHSH, LQKENI. V lost 4 bases and J lost 6, with 12 bases in between. CDR3: CASSRWGPSGELFF. CDR3 in DNA: TGTGCCAGCTCACGGTGGGGGCCGTCCGGGGAGCTGTTTTTT.

This chain's CDR3 is CSALSTEPTGANVLTF. Here the CDR3 DNA reads TGCAGTGCTCTGTCGACGGAACCGACCGGGGCCAACGTCCTGACTTTC. This chain links TRBV20-1 with TRBJ2-6; D ambiguous. Trimming removed 5 bases at V and 4 bases at J, with 18 bases between. Germline CDR1 DFQATT, CDR2 SNEGSKA (reference sequence). The CDR3 consists of 16 residues.

The CDR3 reads CATSERQGVIDEQFF. In DNA, the CDR3 is TGTGCCACCAGTGAGCGACAGGGGGTCATAGATGAGCAGTTCTTC. The rearrangement joins TRBV24-1 to TRBJ2-1, with 9 nucleotides matching TRBD1. The CDR3 covers 15 residues. The trim removed 4 bases at V and 8 bases at J, leaving 8 bases unmatched. The germline V gene has CDR1 KGHDR and CDR2 SFDVKD.

V gene TRBV13 combines with J gene TRBJ2-5; TRBD2 agrees at 12 bases. Per the germline V gene, CDR1 is PRHDT and CDR2 is FYEKMQ (reference sequence). The CDR3 is 17 amino acids. V gave up 5 bases and J gave up 0 bases; unmatched junction bases: 7. The CDR3 region is CASSLRTSGINQETQYF. Here the CDR3 DNA reads TGTGCCAGCAGCCTTCGGACTAGCGGGATCAACCAAGAGACCCAGTACTTC.

The chain couples TRBV20-1 to TRBJ2-4; TRBD2 matches 10 bases. CDR3 length: 16 amino acids. Germline V gene lookup returns CDR1 DFQATT and CDR2 SNEGSKA (reference sequence). The V gene end was trimmed by 0 bases and the J gene end by 6 bases; junction bases not matched to a gene: 8. CDR3 sequence (DNA): TGCAGTGCTAGAGATTTTGCTAGCGGGAGTGGAAACATTCAGTACTTC. It specifies CSARDFASGSGNIQYF.

The table lists this clonotype with a few counts. The genes are TRBV20-1 and TRBJ2-3, with D perhaps matching TRBD1 or TRBD2 (5 bases each). Germline-derived CDR1 and CDR2 are DFQATT and SNEGSKA (reference sequence). The CDR3 runs 12 residues. Trimming left V 7 bases short and J 2 bases short, with 10 bases between. CDR3 coding DNA: TGCAGTGTAGACGGGGCCACAGATACGCAGTATTTT. As protein: CSVDGATDTQYF.

This clonotype was found a few times. The chain has TRBV12-3 or TRBV12-4 and TRBJ2-7, with D possibly being TRBD1 (6 bases). The CDR3 loop spans 13 amino acids. Between the trimmed V and J ends, which lost 3 bases and 6 bases, there was a span of 12 bases. As DNA, the CDR3 is TGTGCCAGCAGTTTTGAGCTCAGGGGCGAGCAGTACTTC. Translation: CASSFELRGEQYF.

This clonotype was found a few times. The chain recombines TRBV12-3 or TRBV12-4 with TRBJ2-4; D is perhaps TRBD2 (6 bases). The CDR3 spans 18 residues. V lost 3 bases and J 1 base, leaving 19 bases between the germline ends. The DNA for the CDR3 is TGTGCCAGCAGTTTCGCCTTTGGGACTGACAGCGCCAAAAACATTCAGTACTTC. Translation gives CASSFAFGTDSAKNIQYF.

The chain links TRBV27 to TRBJ2-7; 7 bases align to TRBD1. Unmatched junction bases numbered 5, after V lost 1 base and J lost 2 bases. Germline-derived CDR1 and CDR2 are MNHEY and SMNVEV (reference sequence). The CDR3 covers 15 residues. The CDR3 region is CASSLYGTEAYEQYF. In nucleotides, the CDR3 is TGTGCCAGCAGTTTATACGGGACAGAAGCCTACGAGCAGTACTTC.

The chain has TRBV2 and TRBJ2-7; the D is unclear. The V gene lost 8 bases and the J gene lost 3 bases, with 8 bases spanning the gap. Looked up from germline, CDR1 is SNHLY and CDR2 is FYNNEI. This CDR3 is built from 11 residues. In DNA, the CDR3 is TGTGCCAGCGCAGAGCTCTACGAGCAGTACTTC. This gives the protein CASAELYEQYF. Full variable domain (remainder filled in from reference TRBV2 and TRBJ2-7): EPEVTQTPSHQVTQMGQEVILRCVPISNHLYFYWYRQILGQKVEFLVSFYNNEISEKSEIFDDQFSVERPDGSNFTLKIRSTKLEDSAMYFCASAELYEQYFGPGTRLTVT.

This clonotype turned up a few times. The chain recombines TRBV27 with TRBJ2-3; no reliable D call. CDR1 is MNHEY and CDR2 is SMNVEV in the germline V gene (reference sequence). Trimming pared 4 bases from V and 4 bases from J, leaving 6 bases between. The CDR3 contains 12 residues. CDR3 in amino acids: CASSSGADTQYF. In DNA form, the CDR3 reads TGTGCCAGCAGTTCTGGCGCAGATACGCAGTATTTT.

The J gene is TRBJ1-2, the V gene TRBV18; TRBD1 matches 9 bases. The V and J ends lost 4 bases and 8 bases, in that order; junction bases with no gene match: 5. The CDR3 has 13 residues. Germline CDR1 is KGHSH and CDR2 is LQKENI. The CDR3 DNA reads as TGTGCCAGCTCACAACAGGGGGCAAAAGGCTACACCTTC. This gives the protein CASSQQGAKGYTF.

V usage is TRBV2 and J usage is TRBJ2-5; D uncertain. Germline CDR1 SNHLY, CDR2 FYNNEI. V was clipped by 1 base and J by 4 bases, with 10 bases between them. This CDR3 region has 14 residues. The CDR3 nucleotides are TGTGCCAGCAGTGAAGGTAGTAGCCGAGAGACCCAGTACTTC. It is translated as CASSEGSSRETQYF.

This clonotype was counted once. The J gene is TRBJ2-1, the V gene TRBV6-5; 13 bases are a match to TRBD2. Germline V gene sequence: CDR1 MNHEY, CDR2 SVGAGI. This CDR3 is 15 amino acids long. V was pared by 5 bases and J by 8 bases, with 6 bases of the junction left unmatched. CDR3 residues: CASSHTSGGEHEQFF. Here the CDR3 DNA reads TGTGCCAGCAGTCACACTAGCGGGGGGGAACATGAGCAGTTCTTC.

The CDR3 here is CASSFFGGDTQYF. CDR3 coding DNA: TGTGCCAGCAGCTTTTTTGGGGGAGATACGCAGTATTTT. J is TRBJ2-3 and V is TRBV7-2; the D gene could be TRBD1 or TRBD2 (5 bases each). Germline assignment: CDR1 SGHTA and CDR2 FQGNSA. Trimming took off 3 bases at V and 5 bases at J, with 9 bases between the two ends. The CDR3 loop spans 13 amino acids.

The CDR3 loop reads CASSQFRGVQETQYF. The DNA of the CDR3 is TGTGCCAGCAGCCAATTCCGGGGGGTCCAAGAGACCCAGTACTTC. V gene TRBV3-1 combines with J gene TRBJ2-5; 7 positions agree with TRBD2. This CDR3 comprises 15 residues. V lost 2 bases to trimming and J lost 1 base; unmatched junction nucleotides: 4. Germline V CDR1 and CDR2: LGHDT, YNNKEL (reference sequence).

In this sample, this clonotype turned up a few times. The CDR3 reads CASSQGPGGNNEQFF. The CDR3 DNA sequence: TGTGCCAGCAGCCAAGGCCCGGGAGGGAACAATGAGCAGTTCTTC. The chain carries TRBV3-1 and TRBJ2-1; the match to TRBD2 covers 8 bases. Trimming removed 1 base from V and 5 bases from J; junction bases left unmatched: 4. Germline CDR1 LGHDT, CDR2 YNNKEL (reference sequence). CDR3 length equals 15 residues.

This sequence joins TRBV7-9 and TRBJ2-5, with D uncertain. The CDR3 is made up of 12 amino acids. V was clipped by 4 bases and J by 13 bases, with 16 bases between them. The germline V gene has CDR1 SEHNR and CDR2 FQNEAQ (reference sequence). The CDR3 DNA follows: TGTGCCAGCAGCTCCTGGACGTCCGTCCCGTACTTC. Translation: CASSSWTSVPYF.

This chain uses TRBV5-1 with TRBJ2-2, with 8 positions matching TRBD2. The J segment lost 7 bases and the V segment lost 1 base, leaving 6 bases of the junction unmatched. Germline CDR1 is SGHRS and CDR2 is YFSETQ. This CDR3 is 15 amino acids long. The chain's CDR3 is CASSLSGSYVGELFF. The CDR3 nucleotides read TGCGCCAGCAGCTTGAGCGGGAGCTACGTCGGGGAGCTGTTTTTT.

The rearrangement uses TRBV7-9 and TRBJ2-1; 7 bases map to TRBD2. Germline V CDR1 and CDR2: SEHNR, FQNEAQ (reference sequence). The V gene end was trimmed by 0 bases and the J gene end by 0 bases; junction bases not matched to a gene: 8. CDR3 length: 18 residues. CDR3 sequence: CASSLAWGGGSSYNEQFF. For the CDR3, the DNA is TGTGCCAGCAGCTTAGCTTGGGGTGGCGGGAGCTCCTACAATGAGCAGTTCTTC.

This chain uses TRBV9 with TRBJ2-5; D is undetermined. CDR3 length equals 13 residues. Germline V gene lookup returns CDR1 SGDLS and CDR2 YYNGEE. Deletions cut 0 bases from V and 4 bases from J, with 7 bases between. CDR3 sequence: CASSVALTETQYF. The CDR3 region has the DNA TGTGCCAGCAGCGTAGCATTGACAGAGACCCAGTACTTC. Full variable domain (outside the CDR3, taken from reference TRBV9 and TRBJ2-5): DSGVTQTPKHLITATGQRVTLRCSPRSGDLSVYWYQQSLDQGLQFLIQYYNGEERAKGNILERFSAQQFPDLHSELNLSSLELGDSALYFCASSVALTETQYFGPGTRLLVL.

The V call is TRBV4-3, the J call TRBJ2-3; D is possibly TRBD1 or TRBD2 (6 bases each). Germline values: CDR1 LGHNA, CDR2 YSLEER. The CDR3 length is 14 residues. V was cut by 1 base and J by 6 bases, with 11 bases left in between. CDR3 loop: CASSQGQGGDTQYF. For the CDR3, the DNA is TGCGCCAGCAGCCAAGGACAAGGGGGGGATACGCAGTATTTT.

The V call is TRBV28, the J call TRBJ2-7; D may be TRBD1 or TRBD2 (5 bases each). The ends were cut back, 2 bases at V and 6 bases at J, with 17 bases in the middle. The germline V gene encodes CDR1 MDHEN and CDR2 SYDVKM. The CDR3 consists of 15 residues. This CDR3 reads CASSLNGQGRGEQYF. In DNA form, the CDR3 reads TGTGCCAGCAGTTTAAATGGTCAGGGACGGGGCGAGCAGTACTTC.